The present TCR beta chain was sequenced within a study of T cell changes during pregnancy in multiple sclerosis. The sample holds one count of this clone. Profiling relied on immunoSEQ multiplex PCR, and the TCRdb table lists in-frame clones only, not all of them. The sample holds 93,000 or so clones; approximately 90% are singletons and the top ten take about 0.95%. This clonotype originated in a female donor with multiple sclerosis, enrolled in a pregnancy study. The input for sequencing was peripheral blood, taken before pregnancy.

CDR3 DNA: TGTGCCAGCAGTGAAAACAGGCCTCGACAGCCCCAGCATTTT. Translation gives CASSENRPRQPQHF. This rearrangement joins TRBV6-1 to TRBJ1-5, with D possibly TRBD1 on 5 matching bases. Germline V gene data show CDR1 as MNHNS and CDR2 as SASEGT. Trimming removed 2 bases from V and 7 bases from J, with 12 bases in between. This CDR3 contains 14 residues.